The entry below describes one T cell receptor (beta chain). The Seattle site enrolled patients during active infection and followed them longitudinally. This sample is drawn from a study of blood T cell repertoires in COVID-19. Study overall: COVID-19 samples from acute and convalescent phases originated in the United States, Italy and Spain. PBMCs, B-cell-depleted T cells, or T cells provided the cDNA or gDNA that made up the material.

In the authors' workflow: Amplification of reference gene primers was used by the study to estimate nucleated cell counts. Using immunoSEQ multiplex PCR, the repertoire was profiled, and TCRdb retains in-frame clones only, with some absent. V, J and clone size are taken as reported in that table, and D and trimming were inferred from the DNA itself. The sample lists 200,000 or so clones; roughly 80% were seen once. V was clipped by 8 bases and J by 4 bases, with 12 bases between them. This CDR3 region has 13 residues. Germline V gene lookup returns CDR1 ENHRY and CDR2 SYGVKD. The chain has TRBV10-3 and TRBJ2-1; D not resolved. The TCR originated in a woman older than 75 with COVID-19, enrolled during active disease. The sample consisted of peripheral blood. The CDR3: CAISVGPYNEQFF. The CDR3 nucleotides are TGTGCCATCTCGGTGGGCCCGTACAATGAGCAGTTCTTC.